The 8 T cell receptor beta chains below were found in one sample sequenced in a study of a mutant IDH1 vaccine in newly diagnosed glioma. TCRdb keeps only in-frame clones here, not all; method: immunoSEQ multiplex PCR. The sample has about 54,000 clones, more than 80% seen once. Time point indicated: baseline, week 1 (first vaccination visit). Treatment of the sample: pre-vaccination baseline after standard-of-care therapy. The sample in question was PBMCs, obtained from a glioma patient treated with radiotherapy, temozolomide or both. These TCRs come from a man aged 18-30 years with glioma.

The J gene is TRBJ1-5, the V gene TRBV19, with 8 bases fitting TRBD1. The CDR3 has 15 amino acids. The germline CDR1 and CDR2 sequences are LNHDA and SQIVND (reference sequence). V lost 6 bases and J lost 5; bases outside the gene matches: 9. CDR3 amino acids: CASSYSGTGYQPQHF. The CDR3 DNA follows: TGTGCCAGTAGCTACTCCGGGACAGGATATCAGCCCCAGCATTTT.

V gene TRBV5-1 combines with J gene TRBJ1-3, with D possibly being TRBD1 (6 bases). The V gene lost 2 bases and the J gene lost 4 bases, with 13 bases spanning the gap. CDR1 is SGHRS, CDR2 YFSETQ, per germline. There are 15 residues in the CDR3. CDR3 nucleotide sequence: TGCGCCAGCAGCTTACGAGGGGGAGAGGGAAACACCATATATTTT. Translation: CASSLRGGEGNTIYF.

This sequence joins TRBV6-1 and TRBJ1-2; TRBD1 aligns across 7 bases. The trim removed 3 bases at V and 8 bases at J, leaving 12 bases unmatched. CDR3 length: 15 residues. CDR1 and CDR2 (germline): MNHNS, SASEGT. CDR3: CASSEGPRGGAGYTF. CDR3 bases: TGTGCCAGCAGTGAGGGGCCCAGGGGGGGTGCGGGCTACACCTTC.

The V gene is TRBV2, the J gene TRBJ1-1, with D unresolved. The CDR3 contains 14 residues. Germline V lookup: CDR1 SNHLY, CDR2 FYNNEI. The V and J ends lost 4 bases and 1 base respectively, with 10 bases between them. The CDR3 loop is CASSGRSWNTEAFF. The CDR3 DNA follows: TGTGCCAGCAGTGGTAGGAGTTGGAACACTGAAGCTTTCTTT.

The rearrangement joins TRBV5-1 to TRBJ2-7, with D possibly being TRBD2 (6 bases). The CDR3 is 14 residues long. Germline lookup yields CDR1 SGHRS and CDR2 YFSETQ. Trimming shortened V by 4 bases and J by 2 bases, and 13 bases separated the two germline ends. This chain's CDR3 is CASSPAGPTYEQYF. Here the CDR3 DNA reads TGCGCCAGCAGCCCCGCGGGACCTACCTACGAGCAGTACTTC.

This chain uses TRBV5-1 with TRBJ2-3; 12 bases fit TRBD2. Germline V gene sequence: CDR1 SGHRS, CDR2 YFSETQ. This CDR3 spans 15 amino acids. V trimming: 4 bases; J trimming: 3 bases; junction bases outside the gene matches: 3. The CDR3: CASSILAGGTDTQYF. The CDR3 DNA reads TGCGCCAGCAGCATACTAGCGGGGGGTACAGATACGCAGTATTTT. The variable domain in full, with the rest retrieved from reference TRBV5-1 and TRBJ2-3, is KAGVTQTPRYLIKTRGQQVTLSCSPISGHRSVSWYQQTPGQGLQFLFEYFSETQRNKGNFPGRFSGRQFSNSRSEMNVSTLELGDSALYLCASSILAGGTDTQYFGPGTRLTVL.

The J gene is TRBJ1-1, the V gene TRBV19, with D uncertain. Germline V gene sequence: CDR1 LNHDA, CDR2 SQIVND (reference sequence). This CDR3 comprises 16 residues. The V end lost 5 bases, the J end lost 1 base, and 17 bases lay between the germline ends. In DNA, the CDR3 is TGTGCCAGTAGTCCAGGCACGCTCGGGAGGAACACTGAAGCTTTCTTT. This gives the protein CASSPGTLGRNTEAFF.

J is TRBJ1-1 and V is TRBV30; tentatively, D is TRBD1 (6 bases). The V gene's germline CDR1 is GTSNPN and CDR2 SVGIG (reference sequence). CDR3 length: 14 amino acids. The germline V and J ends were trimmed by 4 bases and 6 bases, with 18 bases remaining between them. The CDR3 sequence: CAWKRGLGGPEAFF. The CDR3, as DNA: TGTGCCTGGAAGAGGGGCCTTGGGGGCCCTGAAGCTTTCTTT.